The 17 T cell receptor beta chains in this list originate from one sample, sequenced in a study of T cell changes during pregnancy in multiple sclerosis. The method was immunoSEQ multiplex PCR; TCRdb's version includes in-frame clones alone and lacks a portion of them. The data hold approximately 70,000 clones, with roughly 94% observed a single time. Sequences were derived from peripheral blood, sampled in the second trimester of pregnancy. The receptors originated from a female donor in good health, enrolled as a control in a pregnancy study.

The V gene is TRBV19, the J gene TRBJ1-1; a weak D match, TRBD1 (6 bases). The V end lost 5 bases, the J end lost 0 bases, and 7 bases lay between the germline ends. This CDR3 has 13 amino acids. Germline V gene sequence: CDR1 LNHDA, CDR2 SQIVND (reference sequence). The CDR3 sequence: CASSRTVNTEAFF. CDR3 in DNA: TGTGCCAGTAGTCGGACAGTGAACACTGAAGCTTTCTTT.

J is TRBJ2-1 and V is TRBV4-3; D is uncertain. V shed 0 bases and J shed 3 bases, with 9 bases lying between them. This CDR3 comprises 15 residues. The germline V gene has CDR1 LGHNA and CDR2 YSLEER. The CDR3 DNA is TGCGCCAGCAGCCAAGATAGAAACCGCTACAATGAGCAGTTCTTC. Its protein is CASSQDRNRYNEQFF.

The chain links TRBV4-3 to TRBJ2-1; 7 positions match TRBD2. CDR1 LGHNA and CDR2 YSLEER come from the germline V gene. The CDR3 has 17 residues. Germline trimming cut 0 bases from V and 6 bases from J; bases unmatched to any gene: 11. The CDR3 here is CASSQDILGLAANEQFF. The CDR3 DNA is TGCGCCAGCAGCCAAGATATTCTGGGTCTAGCGGCCAATGAGCAGTTCTTC.

The V call is TRBV28, the J call TRBJ2-1, with 7 bases aligning to TRBD1. J was trimmed by 7 bases and V by 6 bases; bases with no gene match: 6. This CDR3 has 13 residues. CDR1 MDHEN and CDR2 SYDVKM come from the germline V gene. CDR3 nucleotide sequence: TGTGCCAGCAGGCGACAGGGTGAGAATGAGCAGTTCTTC. The encoded protein is CASRRQGENEQFF.

This clone turned up a few times. The gene calls are TRBV5-1 and TRBJ1-6; 10 bases align to TRBD1. CDR3 length equals 14 residues. V dropped 3 bases and J dropped 9; count of bases not matched to a gene: 3. The germline V gene encodes CDR1 SGHRS and CDR2 YFSETQ. CDR3 in amino acids: CASSSTGGSSPLHF. DNA for the CDR3: TGCGCCAGCAGCTCGACAGGGGGCTCTTCACCCCTCCACTTT.

The rearrangement joins TRBV29-1 to TRBJ1-1; D is undetermined. This CDR3 is built from 14 residues. Per the germline V gene, CDR1 is SQVTM and CDR2 is ANQGSEA. V was trimmed by 0 bases and J by 6 bases, leaving 14 bases between them. The CDR3 spells CSVEDGGGGAEAFF. CDR3 DNA sequence: TGCAGCGTTGAAGACGGCGGTGGAGGAGCTGAAGCTTTCTTT.

The chain links TRBV11-2 to TRBJ2-4, with D tentatively TRBD2 (6 bases). Per the germline V gene, CDR1 is SGHAT and CDR2 is FQNNGV. Trimming cost V 5 bases and J 7 bases, with 18 bases left between them. The CDR3 sequence is 15 residues long. The CDR3 sequence: CASSLLFGGRNIQYF. CDR3 in DNA: TGTGCCAGCAGCCTTCTCTTCGGGGGACGGAACATTCAGTACTTC.

V and J are TRBV7-9 and TRBJ2-7; 7 bases are a match to TRBD2. V shed 1 base, J shed 4 bases, and the junction held 7 bases outside the gene matches. Germline CDR1 and CDR2: SEHNR and FQNEAQ (reference sequence). The CDR3 consists of 15 residues. The CDR3 is CASSLVRGGRYEQYF. The CDR3 region has the DNA TGTGCCAGCAGCTTAGTGCGGGGAGGGAGGTACGAGCAGTACTTC. The whole variable domain, remainder taken from reference TRBV7-9 and TRBJ2-7, is DTGVSQNPRHKITKRGQNVTFRCDPISEHNRLYWYRQTLGQGPEFLTYFQNEAQLEKSRLLSDRFSAERPKGSFSTLEIQRTEQGDSAMYLCASSLVRGGRYEQYFGPGTRLTVT.

This chain's CDR3 is CASRTTQDTQYF. The CDR3, as DNA: TGTGCCAGCAGGACGACTCAAGATACGCAGTATTTT. This chain links TRBV2 with TRBJ2-3; D is uncertain. V was cut by 6 bases and J by 5 bases, with 9 bases left in between. The CDR3 is 12 amino acids. Germline values: CDR1 SNHLY, CDR2 FYNNEI. The variable domain in full, with the rest retrieved from reference TRBV2 and TRBJ2-3, is EPEVTQTPSHQVTQMGQEVILRCVPISNHLYFYWYRQILGQKVEFLVSFYNNEISEKSEIFDDQFSVERPDGSNFTLKIRSTKLEDSAMYFCASRTTQDTQYFGPGTRLTVL.

The V and J genes are TRBV20-1 and TRBJ1-1; D gene ambiguous. V lost 7 bases to trimming and J lost 9 bases, with 15 bases between them. The CDR3 length is 11 residues. The V gene's germline CDR1 is DFQATT and CDR2 SNEGSKA (reference sequence). The CDR3 nucleotides read TGCAGTGTCACGCTGGGAGTTCAAGCTTTCTTT. Translation: CSVTLGVQAFF.

The chain employs TRBV4-3 and TRBJ2-3, with 9 bases lining up with TRBD2. Germline V gene sequence: CDR1 LGHNA, CDR2 YSLEER. The length of the CDR3 is 16 residues. The V and J ends lost 0 bases and 4 bases, in that order; junction bases with no gene match: 5. The CDR3 sequence is CASSQEGSGSSDTQYF. DNA of the CDR3: TGCGCCAGCAGCCAAGAAGGTAGCGGGAGCTCAGATACGCAGTATTTT.

DNA of the CDR3: TGTGCCAGCACAGAGACAGGGGTAATGAACGAGCAGTACTTC. Translating gives CASTETGVMNEQYF. V gene TRBV28 combines with J gene TRBJ2-7; 8 bases fit TRBD1. The J segment lost 5 bases and the V segment lost 7 bases, leaving 10 bases of the junction unmatched. Germline V CDR1 and CDR2: MDHEN, SYDVKM. The CDR3 contains 14 residues.

V and J are TRBV11-2 and TRBJ2-7, with D perhaps TRBD1 (6 bases). CDR3 length equals 12 residues. Trimming cost V 5 bases and J 6 bases, with 11 bases left between them. Germline CDR1 SGHAT, CDR2 FQNNGV. The CDR3 coding sequence is TGTGCCAGCAGCAGAACAGGGAGCGAGCAGTACTTC. This codes for CASSRTGSEQYF.

The chain recombines TRBV19 with TRBJ1-2; TRBD1 matches at 7 bases. The CDR3 runs to 14 residues. The V and J ends lost 5 bases and 7 bases, in that order; junction bases with no gene match: 10. The germline gives CDR1 LNHDA, CDR2 SQIVND (reference sequence). The CDR3 sequence is CASSPGGTATGYTF. CDR3 DNA sequence: TGTGCCAGTAGTCCCGGCGGGACAGCGACTGGCTACACCTTC.

The genes are TRBV28 and TRBJ2-1; the match to TRBD1 covers 9 bases. The germline V gene has CDR1 MDHEN and CDR2 SYDVKM. The length of the CDR3 is 14 residues. With 6 bases clipped from V and 7 bases from J, the junction kept 7 bases outside the gene matches. The CDR3 loop reads CASSRRDRENEQFF. The CDR3 DNA follows: TGTGCCAGCAGCCGCCGGGACAGGGAAAATGAGCAGTTCTTC.

The CDR3 nucleotides are TGTGCCAGCACCCTGGCCGCCTACAATGAGCAGTTCTTC. Translating gives CASTLAAYNEQFF. The J gene is TRBJ2-1, the V gene TRBV6-1; D ambiguous. The V gene lost 7 bases and the J gene lost 2 bases, with 9 bases spanning the gap. This CDR3 comprises 13 residues. Germline V lookup: CDR1 MNHNS, CDR2 SASEGT.

The V gene is TRBV6-5, the J gene TRBJ1-1, with D possibly matching TRBD1 (6 bases). Trimming took off 10 bases at V and 0 bases at J, with 12 bases between the two ends. Germline lookup yields CDR1 MNHEY and CDR2 SVGAGI. CDR3 length: 13 amino acids. The CDR3 region is CATFQGMNTEAFF. CDR3 DNA sequence: TGTGCCACCTTCCAGGGGATGAACACTGAAGCTTTCTTT.